Listed below are T cell receptor beta chains from one sample, sequenced in a study of blood T cell repertoires in COVID-19. The table came from immunoSEQ multiplex PCR; TCRdb's copy has only in-frame clones and leaves some out. The table shows around 300,000 clones, with approximately 92% occurring only once. The specimen was peripheral blood. The receptors here all came from a woman in her twenties or thirties with COVID-19, enrolled during active disease. The CDR3 runs from the conserved cysteine through the conserved F or W. The order of the fields is D gene, V gene, clone size, J gene, CDR3 DNA, CDR3 protein. The D gene is left open where the match is weak. Clone size, where shown, is once, few, many, or a class for clones that have expanded.

D: TRBD1
V: TRBV28
size: .
J: TRBJ1-1
DNA: TGTGCCAGCAGTTTACAGGGGGGCTCTGAAGCTTTCTTT
CDR3: CASSLQGGSEAFF

D: .
V: TRBV24-1
size: .
J: TRBJ2-5
DNA: TGTGCCACCAGTGATTTTGGTCGGACCGGGGGGACCCAGTACTTC
CDR3: CATSDFGRTGGTQYF

D: TRBD1
V: TRBV30
size: .
J: TRBJ1-4
DNA: TGTGCCTGGAGTGGGGGACAGGGCGGTGAAAAACTGTTTTTT
CDR3: CAWSGGQGGEKLFF

D: .
V: TRBV19
size: .
J: TRBJ1-5
DNA: TGTGCCAGTACGGGCGGGTATAATCAGCCCCAGCATTTT
CDR3: CASTGGYNQPQHF

D: TRBD1
V: TRBV5-4
size: .
J: TRBJ1-1
DNA: TGTGCCAGCAGCCCGACAGGGAACCTCATGAACACTGAAGCTTTCTTT
CDR3: CASSPTGNLMNTEAFF

D: .
V: TRBV7-8
size: .
J: TRBJ1-1
DNA: TGTGCCAGCAGCCCCAGGGCGCGCTTGAACACTGAAGCTTTCTTT
CDR3: CASSPRARLNTEAFF

D: .
V: TRBV2
size: once
J: TRBJ2-2
DNA: TGTGCCAGCAGTGAGGAGTTGCCCGGGGAGCTGTTTTTT
CDR3: CASSEELPGELFF

D: .
V: TRBV11-3
size: .
J: TRBJ2-3
DNA: TGTGCCAGCAGCTTGAGGGACATCACAGATACGCAGTATTTT
CDR3: CASSLRDITDTQYF

D: TRBD1
V: TRBV5-1
size: .
J: TRBJ2-5
DNA: TGCGCCAGCAGCCCCGGACAGGGTCAAGAGACCCAGTACTTC
CDR3: CASSPGQGQETQYF

D: .
V: TRBV28
size: .
J: TRBJ1-1
DNA: TGTGCCAGCAGACCGCAGGGTAACTTACAAGAAGCTTTCTTT
CDR3: CASRPQGNLQEAFF

D: TRBD1
V: TRBV28
size: .
J: TRBJ1-2
DNA: TGTGCCAGCAGTGGGGGGGACAGGGGCAGCTATGGCTACACCTTC
CDR3: CASSGGDRGSYGYTF

D: .
V: TRBV2
size: .
J: TRBJ1-5
DNA: TGTGCCAGCAGTACCTACCCCGGGACCGGGATAGGGGGGCCCCAGCATTTT
CDR3: CASSTYPGTGIGGPQHF

D: TRBD2
V: TRBV9
size: .
J: TRBJ2-2
DNA: TGTGCCAGCAGCGCGGGACTAGCAGACACCGGGGAGCTGTTTTTT
CDR3: CASSAGLADTGELFF

D: .
V: TRBV7-9
size: .
J: TRBJ2-7
DNA: TGTGCCAGCAGCACTCACAGTAGCTCCTACGAGCAGTACTTC
CDR3: CASSTHSSSYEQYF

D: TRBD1
V: TRBV7-9
size: once
J: TRBJ1-1
DNA: TGTGCCAGCAGCCAGACAGGGGGGATCTTGAACACTGAAGCTTTCTTT
CDR3: CASSQTGGILNTEAFF

D: .
V: TRBV28
size: .
J: TRBJ2-3
DNA: TGTGCCAGCAGTTCAACCCAGCCGTGGGGCAGCACAGATACGCAGTATTTT
CDR3: CASSSTQPWGSTDTQYF

D: TRBD2
V: TRBV6-2/TRBV6-3
size: .
J: TRBJ2-1
DNA: TGTGCCAGCAGTCAACCTTCTAGCGGGAGGTACAATGAGCAGTTCTTC
CDR3: CASSQPSSGRYNEQFF

D: .
V: TRBV3-1/TRBV3-2
size: .
J: TRBJ1-5
DNA: TGTGCCAGCAGCCAAGACGCAGTTAATCAGCCCCAGCATTTT
CDR3: CASSQDAVNQPQHF

D: TRBD1
V: TRBV2
size: .
J: TRBJ2-7
DNA: TGTGCCAGCAGTAAGGACAGGGGGCAGAAGGAGCAGTACTTC
CDR3: CASSKDRGQKEQYF

D: TRBD2
V: TRBV10-3
size: .
J: TRBJ2-1
DNA: TGTGCCATCAGTGTCCTAGCGGGAGGGCCAAATGAGCAGTTCTTC
CDR3: CAISVLAGGPNEQFF